Listed below are T cell receptor beta chains from one sample, sequenced in a study of PD-L1 blockade in urothelial cancer. Sequenced by immunoSEQ multiplex PCR; TCRdb stores in-frame clones only, minus some. Of nearly 50,000 clones listed, 70% to 90% are singletons. The specimen comprised PBMCs, sampled around atezolizumab (anti-PD-L1) treatment. The source of these receptors is a man in his sixties or seventies with urothelial cancer. CDR3s include the opening cysteine and the closing phenylalanine or tryptophan. Fields, in order: V gene, J gene, D gene, CDR3 length, clone size, CDR3 protein, CDR3 DNA. The D gene is left open where the match is weak. Clone size is given for some rows only: seen once, a few or many times, or a class if the clone is expanded.

v_call: TRBV6-5
j_call: TRBJ1-2
d_call: -
cdr3_length: 13
clone_size: -
cdr3_aa: CASIRQHLHGYTF
cdr3_nt: TGTGCCAGCATAAGACAGCACCTTCATGGCTACACCTTC

v_call: TRBV6-5
j_call: TRBJ2-5
d_call: -
cdr3_length: 13
clone_size: -
cdr3_aa: CASRRTDQETQYF
cdr3_nt: TGTGCCAGCAGGAGGACTGATCAAGAGACCCAGTACTTC

v_call: TRBV2
j_call: TRBJ2-1
d_call: -
cdr3_length: 14
clone_size: -
cdr3_aa: CASRPKTSYNEQFF
cdr3_nt: TGTGCCAGCAGGCCGAAAACATCCTACAATGAGCAGTTCTTC

v_call: TRBV28
j_call: TRBJ2-7
d_call: -
cdr3_length: 22
clone_size: -
cdr3_aa: CASSFVRAAGTHSPRSSYEQYF
cdr3_nt: TGTGCCAGCAGTTTTGTTAGGGCAGCCGGGACTCACTCCCCCAGGAGCTCCTACGAGCAGTACTTC

v_call: TRBV27
j_call: TRBJ1-3
d_call: -
cdr3_length: 13
clone_size: -
cdr3_aa: CASSPVSGNTIYF
cdr3_nt: TGTGCCAGCAGCCCCGTCTCTGGAAACACCATATATTTT

v_call: TRBV4-1
j_call: TRBJ2-3
d_call: TRBD1
cdr3_length: 17
clone_size: -
cdr3_aa: CASSQDPGTGGTDTQYF
cdr3_nt: TGCGCCAGCAGCCAAGATCCCGGGACAGGGGGGACAGATACGCAGTATTTT

v_call: TRBV2
j_call: TRBJ2-1
d_call: -
cdr3_length: 13
clone_size: -
cdr3_aa: CASSESGVNEQFF
cdr3_nt: TGTGCCAGCAGTGAAAGCGGTGTGAATGAGCAGTTCTTC

v_call: TRBV27
j_call: TRBJ2-7
d_call: TRBD2
cdr3_length: 17
clone_size: -
cdr3_aa: CASSLKLAGASSYEQYF
cdr3_nt: TGTGCCAGCAGTTTAAAGCTAGCGGGCGCAAGCTCCTACGAGCAGTACTTC

v_call: TRBV2
j_call: TRBJ2-7
d_call: -
cdr3_length: 13
clone_size: -
cdr3_aa: CASSLRDSGEQYF
cdr3_nt: TGTGCCAGCAGTCTCCGGGACTCCGGAGAGCAGTACTTC

v_call: TRBV19
j_call: TRBJ2-3
d_call: -
cdr3_length: 14
clone_size: -
cdr3_aa: CASSIASSTDTQYF
cdr3_nt: TGTGCCAGTAGTATAGCTAGTTCCACAGATACGCAGTATTTT

v_call: TRBV7-2
j_call: TRBJ2-1
d_call: -
cdr3_length: 14
clone_size: -
cdr3_aa: CASSLGPAGNEQFF
cdr3_nt: TGTGCCAGCAGCTTAGGACCGGCGGGAAATGAGCAGTTCTTC

v_call: TRBV11-3
j_call: TRBJ2-5
d_call: TRBD1
cdr3_length: 13
clone_size: -
cdr3_aa: CASSFDRVETQYF
cdr3_nt: TGTGCCAGCAGCTTCGACAGGGTTGAGACCCAGTACTTC

v_call: TRBV7-9
j_call: TRBJ2-4
d_call: TRBD2
cdr3_length: 16
clone_size: -
cdr3_aa: CASSPGGGVDKNIQYF
cdr3_nt: TGTGCCAGCAGCCCAGGCGGGGGGGTTGACAAAAACATTCAGTACTTC

v_call: TRBV10-3
j_call: TRBJ1-4
d_call: TRBD1
cdr3_length: 13
clone_size: -
cdr3_aa: CAASTGGDEKLFF
cdr3_nt: TGTGCCGCCAGTACAGGGGGCGATGAAAAACTGTTTTTT

v_call: TRBV9
j_call: TRBJ2-5
d_call: TRBD1
cdr3_length: 14
clone_size: -
cdr3_aa: CASSAYRGQETQYF
cdr3_nt: TGTGCCAGCAGCGCATACAGGGGGCAAGAGACCCAGTACTTC

v_call: TRBV2
j_call: TRBJ2-3
d_call: -
cdr3_length: 12
clone_size: -
cdr3_aa: CASSEYTDTQYF
cdr3_nt: TGTGCCAGCAGTGAATACACAGATACGCAGTATTTT

v_call: TRBV27
j_call: TRBJ2-7
d_call: TRBD1
cdr3_length: 16
clone_size: -
cdr3_aa: CASSLSGTGGAGEQYF
cdr3_nt: TGTGCCAGCAGTTTATCGGGGACAGGGGGCGCGGGAGAGCAGTACTTC

v_call: TRBV27
j_call: TRBJ1-5
d_call: TRBD1
cdr3_length: 13
clone_size: -
cdr3_aa: CASSYDRGQPQHF
cdr3_nt: TGTGCCAGCAGTTACGACAGGGGGCAGCCCCAGCATTTT

v_call: TRBV28
j_call: TRBJ1-1
d_call: TRBD1
cdr3_length: 18
clone_size: -
cdr3_aa: CASSPYPGTGGIGTEAFF
cdr3_nt: TGTGCCAGCAGTCCCTACCCCGGGACAGGGGGCATCGGCACTGAAGCTTTCTTT

v_call: TRBV29-1
j_call: TRBJ2-1
d_call: TRBD2
cdr3_length: 14
clone_size: few
cdr3_aa: CSVESRGSTNEQFF
cdr3_nt: TGCAGCGTTGAAAGTCGCGGGAGTACCAATGAGCAGTTCTTC

v_call: TRBV18
j_call: TRBJ1-4
d_call: -
cdr3_length: 14
clone_size: few
cdr3_aa: CASSPRGQGEKLFF
cdr3_nt: TGTGCCAGCTCACCACGAGGGCAGGGGGAAAAACTGTTTTTT

v_call: TRBV5-4
j_call: TRBJ1-2
d_call: -
cdr3_length: 15
clone_size: once
cdr3_aa: CASSLKATGKYGYTF
cdr3_nt: TGTGCCAGCAGCTTGAAGGCAACAGGGAAATATGGCTACACCTTC

v_call: TRBV19
j_call: TRBJ2-3
d_call: -
cdr3_length: 12
clone_size: -
cdr3_aa: CASSMTFDTQYF
cdr3_nt: TGTGCCAGTAGTATGACTTTCGATACGCAGTATTTT

v_call: TRBV30
j_call: TRBJ1-1
d_call: TRBD1
cdr3_length: 14
clone_size: -
cdr3_aa: CAWRETGRGTEAFF
cdr3_nt: TGTGCCTGGAGGGAGACAGGGAGAGGGACTGAAGCTTTCTTT

v_call: TRBV9
j_call: TRBJ2-5
d_call: TRBD1
cdr3_length: 17
clone_size: -
cdr3_aa: CASSVGSAGGWKETQYF
cdr3_nt: TGTGCCAGCAGCGTAGGATCGGCAGGGGGCTGGAAGGAGACCCAGTACTTC

v_call: TRBV4-1
j_call: TRBJ2-3
d_call: TRBD2
cdr3_length: 16
clone_size: few
cdr3_aa: CASSQGLAGESDTQYF
cdr3_nt: TGCGCCAGCAGCCAAGGACTAGCGGGAGAATCAGATACGCAGTATTTT

v_call: TRBV6-5
j_call: TRBJ2-7
d_call: TRBD1
cdr3_length: 14
clone_size: -
cdr3_aa: CASSYSVTGGEQYF
cdr3_nt: TGTGCCAGCAGTTACTCCGTAACAGGGGGCGAGCAGTACTTC

v_call: TRBV7-9
j_call: TRBJ2-6
d_call: -
cdr3_length: 15
clone_size: few
cdr3_aa: CASSRAGSGANVLTF
cdr3_nt: TGTGCCAGCAGCCGGGCGGGCTCTGGGGCCAACGTCCTGACTTTC

v_call: TRBV2
j_call: TRBJ2-3
d_call: -
cdr3_length: 15
clone_size: -
cdr3_aa: CASRADSLSTDTQYF
cdr3_nt: TGTGCCAGCAGGGCGGACTCGCTCTCCACAGATACGCAGTATTTT

v_call: TRBV4-1
j_call: TRBJ2-2
d_call: -
cdr3_length: 17
clone_size: -
cdr3_aa: CASSQVGQGPLAGELFF
cdr3_nt: TGCGCCAGCAGCCAAGTAGGTCAGGGGCCCCTAGCCGGGGAGCTGTTTTTT

v_call: TRBV4-1
j_call: TRBJ1-2
d_call: -
cdr3_length: 15
clone_size: few
cdr3_aa: CASSPDLQGYYGYTF
cdr3_nt: TGCGCCAGCAGCCCGGACCTACAGGGATACTATGGCTACACCTTC

v_call: TRBV30
j_call: TRBJ2-3
d_call: -
cdr3_length: 15
clone_size: few
cdr3_aa: CAWSVRRGPWDTQYF
cdr3_nt: TGTGCCTGGAGTGTGAGGAGGGGCCCGTGGGATACGCAGTATTTT

v_call: TRBV19
j_call: TRBJ2-7
d_call: -
cdr3_length: 16
clone_size: -
cdr3_aa: CASRYDRSAGPNEQYF
cdr3_nt: TGTGCCAGTAGGTACGACAGATCTGCAGGGCCCAACGAGCAGTACTTC

v_call: TRBV28
j_call: TRBJ2-7
d_call: TRBD2
cdr3_length: 13
clone_size: -
cdr3_aa: CASGTSSSYEQYF
cdr3_nt: TGTGCCAGTGGGACTAGCAGCTCCTACGAGCAGTACTTC

v_call: TRBV10-1
j_call: TRBJ2-2
d_call: -
cdr3_length: 14
clone_size: once
cdr3_aa: CASCPAGNTGELFF
cdr3_nt: TGCGCCAGCTGCCCAGCGGGTAACACCGGGGAGCTGTTTTTT

v_call: TRBV6-6
j_call: TRBJ2-7
d_call: -
cdr3_length: 14
clone_size: -
cdr3_aa: CASRMGGPPLEQYF
cdr3_nt: TGTGCCAGCAGGATGGGGGGGCCCCCTCTCGAGCAGTACTTC

v_call: TRBV6-5
j_call: TRBJ1-2
d_call: -
cdr3_length: 15
clone_size: -
cdr3_aa: CASSSMGVANYGYTF
cdr3_nt: TGTGCCAGCAGCTCCATGGGCGTCGCTAACTATGGCTACACCTTC

v_call: TRBV10-3
j_call: TRBJ2-1
d_call: TRBD2
cdr3_length: 16
clone_size: -
cdr3_aa: CAISESAASGREEQFF
cdr3_nt: TGTGCCATCAGTGAGTCAGCGGCTAGCGGGAGGGAAGAGCAGTTCTTC

v_call: TRBV30
j_call: TRBJ2-1
d_call: -
cdr3_length: 14
clone_size: -
cdr3_aa: CAWSSGVEVNEQFF
cdr3_nt: TGTGCCTGGAGTTCCGGGGTGGAGGTCAATGAGCAGTTCTTC

v_call: TRBV15
j_call: TRBJ2-1
d_call: -
cdr3_length: 16
clone_size: -
cdr3_aa: CATSRAGNGRGNEQFF
cdr3_nt: TGTGCCACCAGCAGAGCCGGGAACGGGCGGGGCAATGAGCAGTTCTTC

v_call: TRBV7-6
j_call: TRBJ1-1
d_call: -
cdr3_length: 15
clone_size: -
cdr3_aa: CASSLGAPENTEAFF
cdr3_nt: TGTGCCAGCAGCTTGGGGGCCCCGGAGAACACTGAAGCTTTCTTT

v_call: TRBV4-1
j_call: TRBJ2-1
d_call: -
cdr3_length: 16
clone_size: -
cdr3_aa: CASSQDQMERTNEQFF
cdr3_nt: TGCGCCAGCAGCCAAGACCAGATGGAGCGAACCAATGAGCAGTTCTTC

v_call: TRBV20-1
j_call: TRBJ1-2
d_call: TRBD1
cdr3_length: 11
clone_size: once
cdr3_aa: CSAPTGSGYTF
cdr3_nt: TGCAGTGCGCCGACAGGGAGTGGCTACACCTTC

v_call: TRBV29-1
j_call: TRBJ1-2
d_call: TRBD1
cdr3_length: 14
clone_size: -
cdr3_aa: CSVDVRGQGKGYTF
cdr3_nt: TGCAGCGTTGACGTTCGGGGACAGGGGAAGGGCTACACCTTC

v_call: TRBV6-5
j_call: TRBJ2-7
d_call: TRBD1
cdr3_length: 16
clone_size: -
cdr3_aa: CASSYSWTGLTYEQYF
cdr3_nt: TGTGCCAGCAGTTACTCGTGGACAGGGTTAACCTACGAGCAGTACTTC

v_call: TRBV9
j_call: TRBJ1-1
d_call: -
cdr3_length: 15
clone_size: -
cdr3_aa: CASSVVGRASIEAFF
cdr3_nt: TGTGCCAGCAGCGTAGTGGGCAGGGCCTCAATAGAAGCTTTCTTT

v_call: TRBV2
j_call: TRBJ2-7
d_call: TRBD2
cdr3_length: 15
clone_size: -
cdr3_aa: CATGGTSESWGEQYF
cdr3_nt: TGTGCCACCGGAGGGACTAGCGAGTCTTGGGGGGAGCAGTACTTC